The 14 T cell receptor beta chains below were found in one sample sequenced in a study of cytomegalovirus exposure and HLA in healthy donors. The data were produced by immunoSEQ multiplex PCR, yet TCRdb's version contains in-frame clones alone and is incomplete. Of 150,000 to 200,000 clones listed, less than 90% are singletons. The sequenced sample consisted of PBMCs. The receptors stem from a woman aged 25 to 45 in good health and CMV-seronegative.

V and J are TRBV4-3 and TRBJ2-7; 8 bases map to TRBD1. CDR1 and CDR2 (germline): LGHNA, YSLEER. Trimming removed 3 bases from V and 6 bases from J; junction bases left unmatched: 10. The CDR3 has 15 residues. Here the CDR3 DNA reads TGCGCCAGCAGCCAGAACCGGGACAGGACCTCCGAGCAGTACTTC. This codes for CASSQNRDRTSEQYF.

In nucleotides, the CDR3 is TGTGCCAGCAGTTCCCTATACTACGAGCAGTACTTC. It codes for CASSSLYYEQYF. This sequence joins TRBV6-6 and TRBJ2-7, with no clear D. Trimming removed 4 bases from V and 3 bases from J, with 7 bases in between. This CDR3 contains 12 residues. Germline V gene lookup returns CDR1 MNHNY and CDR2 SVGAGI (reference sequence).

The CDR3 DNA is TGTGCCAGCAGCCTAGACCCCCCCGACGAGCAGTACTTC. Its translation is CASSLDPPDEQYF. The chain combines TRBV7-9 with TRBJ2-7; D ambiguous. From germline, CDR1 is SEHNR and CDR2 FQNEAQ (reference sequence). The CDR3 is 13 residues long. V lost 5 bases, J lost 5 bases, and 13 bases lay in between.

The V gene is TRBV7-2, the J gene TRBJ1-1, with a possible D match to TRBD1 (5 bases). Looked up from germline, CDR1 is SGHTA and CDR2 is FQGNSA. V lost 3 bases to trimming and J lost 1 base, with 9 bases between them. This CDR3 is 14 amino acids long. CDR3 sequence reads: CASSFQDRNTEAFF. The CDR3 coding sequence is TGTGCCAGCAGCTTTCAAGACAGGAACACTGAAGCTTTCTTT.

As to this clone: The junction shows a germline mismatch at one end, possibly a read error. This chain links TRBV15 with TRBJ1-2; weak D call: TRBD1 (5 bases). Per the germline V gene, CDR1 is LNHNV and CDR2 is YYDKDF (reference sequence). The CDR3 spans 13 residues. DNA of the CDR3: TGTGCCACCAGCAGAGATCCCGGGGCGGGGATCTCCTTC. This gives the protein CATSRDPGAGISF.

This chain uses TRBV6-5 with TRBJ2-3, with D perhaps matching TRBD2 (5 bases). This CDR3 comprises 15 residues. Per the germline V gene, CDR1 is MNHEY and CDR2 is SVGAGI. V was clipped by 7 bases and J by 0 bases, with 14 bases between them. The CDR3 coding sequence is TGTGCCAGCAATCCGGGGTCGCGGAGCACAGATACGCAGTATTTT. This translates into CASNPGSRSTDTQYF.

J is TRBJ2-7 and V is TRBV28; 13 bases are shared with TRBD2. The length of the CDR3 is 17 residues. The germline CDR1 and CDR2 sequences are MDHEN and SYDVKM. The V gene end was trimmed by 4 bases and the J gene end by 4 bases; junction bases not matched to a gene: 10. For the CDR3, the DNA is TGTGCCAGCAGTTCCGCGGGACTAGCGGGATATTTGTACGAGCAGTACTTC. It translates to CASSSAGLAGYLYEQYF.

The chain uses TRBV10-1 and TRBJ2-7; TRBD1 matches at 8 bases. Germline V CDR1 and CDR2: WNHNN, SYGVQD (reference sequence). CDR3 length: 16 residues. V lost 6 bases to trimming and J lost 0 bases; unmatched junction nucleotides: 10. The CDR3 DNA reads as TGCGCCAGCAGAATAGGACAGGGCGAGAACTCCTACGAGCAGTACTTC. Translated, it gives CASRIGQGENSYEQYF.

This chain connects TRBV9 to TRBJ1-4; no definite D call. Germline CDR1 SGDLS, CDR2 YYNGEE. CDR3 size: 13 residues. The V gene lost 2 bases and the J gene lost 6 bases, with 8 bases spanning the gap. CDR3 amino acids: CASSVGRDEKLFF. The CDR3 DNA sequence: TGTGCCAGCAGCGTCGGGAGGGATGAAAAACTGTTTTTT.

The gene calls are TRBV11-1 and TRBJ2-6; maybe TRBD1 (5 bases). V lost 6 bases and J 2 bases, leaving 14 bases between the germline ends. Looked up from germline, CDR1 is SGHAT and CDR2 is FQDESV (reference sequence). The CDR3 is 16 residues long. CDR3: CASRPNQGPGANVLTF. The CDR3 DNA follows: TGTGCCAGCAGACCCAACCAGGGTCCTGGGGCCAACGTCCTGACTTTC.

The gene calls are TRBV4-3 and TRBJ2-3; 13 bases align to TRBD2. CDR1 and CDR2 (germline): LGHNA, YSLEER. J gave up 1 base and V 3 bases, and 4 bases lay outside the gene matches. The CDR3 is made up of 17 amino acids. CDR3 sequence: CASSQDGTSGGTDTQYF. Written as DNA, the CDR3 is TGCGCCAGCAGCCAGGACGGGACTAGCGGGGGCACAGATACGCAGTATTTT.

The chain couples TRBV9 to TRBJ1-3; 8 bases agree with TRBD1. Germline CDR1 SGDLS, CDR2 YYNGEE. The junction had 0 bases not matched to a gene; V was cut back by 4 bases and J by 0 bases. The CDR3 is 14 residues long. As DNA, the CDR3 is TGTGCCAGCAGCCAGGGGGCCTCTGGAAACACCATATATTTT. It translates to CASSQGASGNTIYF.

The chain uses TRBV9 and TRBJ2-7, with D tentatively TRBD2 (6 bases). CDR3 length: 15 residues. V lost 4 bases, J lost 7 bases, and 21 bases lay in between. The germline gives CDR1 SGDLS, CDR2 YYNGEE. CDR3 nucleotide sequence: TGTGCCAGCAGCCCCCGGTCTAGCGCTGATGGTGAGCAGTACTTC. Amino acids: CASSPRSSADGEQYF.

The rearrangement joins TRBV6-1 to TRBJ1-2; tentatively, D is TRBD1 (6 bases). Germline lookup yields CDR1 MNHNS and CDR2 SASEGT. Trimming removed 1 base at V and 5 bases at J, with 11 bases between. This CDR3 region has 14 residues. The CDR3 nucleotides read TGTGCCAGCAGTGAAGGGGGCAGGGGATATGGCTACACCTTC. This sequence encodes CASSEGGRGYGYTF.